The 16 T cell receptor beta chains below all came from one sample that was sequenced in a study of liver allograft versus peripheral blood T cells (TCRdb year 2020). At the level of the whole study: In liver transplant recipients, the study looked at T cell receptor repertoires in the peripheral blood and set them against the repertoires found within the transplanted livers.

The sequencer was an Illumina MiSeq. TCRdb reworked the public reads: Q25 trimming with fastp, MiXCR clone assembly, productive beta chains retained. Rows are unified per CDR3 protein, each entry keeping the most common DNA and genes. The sample has 15,000 to 20,000 distinct CDR3 sequences on record, roughly 21% of them singletons. 9.5% to 15% of the sample comes from the top ten. The source is a human patient who had a liver transplant. In patients who had a transplant, some T cells may come from the graft donor.

This clonotype was counted ten times or more. V gene TRBV18 combines with J gene TRBJ2-7, with D perhaps given as TRBD1 or TRBD2 (6 bases each). This CDR3 has 14 amino acids. Trimming cost V 0 bases and J 7 bases, with 13 bases left between them. Germline V lookup: CDR1 KGHSH, CDR2 LQKENI. CDR3 DNA: TGTGCCAGCTCACCACCGGGGGGCGCGTGGGAGCAGTACTTC. It specifies CASSPPGGAWEQYF.

This clonotype was recorded once. The rearrangement joins TRBV20-1 to TRBJ1-5, with unresolved D. Germline assignment: CDR1 DFQATT and CDR2 SNEGSKA (reference sequence). The CDR3 runs to 13 residues. The ends were cut back, 6 bases at V and 7 bases at J, with 16 bases in the middle. The CDR3: CSAGKVGRQPQHF. CDR3 DNA sequence: TGCAGTGCCGGGAAGGTCGGACGGCAGCCCCAGCATTTT.

The gene calls are TRBV24-1 and TRBJ1-5; D is ambiguous. Trimming pared 2 bases from V and 6 bases from J, leaving 10 bases between. CDR1 and CDR2 from the germline V gene are KGHDR and SFDVKD. The CDR3 extends over 14 amino acids. CDR3 residues: CATSDWGESQPQHF. DNA for the CDR3: TGTGCCACCAGTGATTGGGGAGAAAGTCAGCCCCAGCATTTT.

The genes are TRBV20-1 and TRBJ2-1; D is uncertain. Trimming removed 6 bases from V and 0 bases from J, with 15 bases in between. Germline assignment: CDR1 DFQATT and CDR2 SNEGSKA (reference sequence). The CDR3 sequence is 15 residues long. CDR3 sequence (DNA): TGCAGTGCCCACCAACGACGGAGCTCCTACAATGAGCAGTTCTTC. Translation gives CSAHQRRSSYNEQFF.

The CDR3 sequence is CASSIALLGEQFF. CDR3 nucleotide sequence: TGTGCCAGTAGTATAGCCCTGCTAGGCGAGCAGTTCTTC. The chain couples TRBV19 to TRBJ2-1, with D uncertain. This CDR3 contains 13 residues. Trimming pared 1 base from V and 10 bases from J, leaving 11 bases between. Germline V gives CDR1 LNHDA, CDR2 SQIVND (reference sequence). Full variable domain (outside the CDR3, taken from reference TRBV19 and TRBJ2-1): DGGITQSPKYLFRKEGQNVTLSCEQNLNHDAMYWYRQDPGQGLRLIYYSQIVNDFQKGDIAEGYSVSREKKESFPLTVTSAQKNPTAFYLCASSIALLGEQFFGPGTRLTVL.

This clonotype qualifies as medium-sized (0.01 to 0.1%). The chain carries TRBV6-2 or TRBV6-3 and TRBJ2-3, with unresolved D. This CDR3 region has 15 residues. Trimming left V 7 bases short and J 3 bases short, with 17 bases between. Germline CDR1 and CDR2: MNHEY and SVGEGT. CDR3 amino acids: CASTTRSWTTDTQYF. The CDR3 DNA is TGTGCCAGCACAACACGCTCCTGGACGACAGATACGCAGTATTTT.

This clonotype was seen only a few times. The rearrangement joins TRBV6-1 to TRBJ1-6, with D possibly being TRBD1 (5 bases). From germline, CDR1 is MNHNS and CDR2 SASEGT. The CDR3 is 15 residues long. V was cut by 2 bases and J by 8 bases, with 13 bases left in between. In nucleotides, the CDR3 is TGTGCCAGCAGTGAATCGGCAGGGTGGGATTCACCCCTCCACTTT. Translation: CASSESAGWDSPLHF.

V is TRBV12-3 or TRBV12-4 and J is TRBJ2-5; possibly TRBD2 for D (6 bases). V lost 6 bases and J lost 5, with 10 bases in between. The CDR3 spans 12 residues. CDR3 sequence reads: CASRPRGETQYF. The CDR3, as DNA: TGTGCCAGCAGACCCCGGGGGGAGACCCAGTACTTC.

This clonotype is labeled as medium-sized. The genes are TRBV19 and TRBJ1-1, with 7 bases fitting TRBD1. CDR3 size: 14 residues. Per germline, CDR1 LNHDA and CDR2 SQIVND (reference sequence). The ends lost 5 bases at V and 1 base at J; junction bases unmatched: 4. The CDR3 region is CASSFSGGNTEAFF. The DNA for the CDR3 is TGTGCCAGTAGTTTCTCAGGGGGGAACACTGAAGCTTTCTTT.

This clonotype was detected ten times or more. The V and J genes are TRBV7-2 and TRBJ2-7, with TRBD2 matching 7 bases. This CDR3 region has 15 residues. The V gene's germline CDR1 is SGHTA and CDR2 FQGNSA. The ends lost 3 bases at V and 4 bases at J; junction bases unmatched: 9. In DNA form, the CDR3 reads TGTGCCAGCAGCTTCGCCGGGACCGGGGGGTACGAGCAGTACTTC. Translated: CASSFAGTGGYEQYF.

The chain is built from TRBV7-9 and TRBJ1-1, with 8 bases matching TRBD1. The trim removed 5 bases at V and 0 bases at J, leaving 8 bases unmatched. CDR1 is SEHNR and CDR2 is FQNEAQ in the germline V gene (reference sequence). The length of the CDR3 is 16 residues. CDR3 nucleotides: TGTGCCAGCAGCCCCGGACAGGGTAACATGAACACTGAAGCTTTCTTT. It yields the protein CASSPGQGNMNTEAFF. The complete variable domain, with remaining parts taken from reference TRBV7-9 and TRBJ1-1, reads DTGVSQNPRHKITKRGQNVTFRCDPISEHNRLYWYRQTLGQGPEFLTYFQNEAQLEKSRLLSDRFSAERPKGSFSTLEIQRTEQGDSAMYLCASSPGQGNMNTEAFFGQGTRLTVV.

The table lists this clonotype with a few counts. The chain combines TRBV18 with TRBJ2-5; weak D call: TRBD2 (7 bases). Trimming stripped 8 bases from V and 5 bases from J, with 21 bases between. Germline CDR1 KGHSH, CDR2 LQKENI. The CDR3 spans 15 residues. CDR3 bases: TGTGCCAGCAGCCCGAGAGGGGGGGGCATTGAGACCCAGTACTTC. This codes for CASSPRGGGIETQYF.

There are a few counts of this clonotype. J is TRBJ1-6 and V is TRBV6-5; TRBD1 matches at 7 bases. CDR1 and CDR2 from the germline V gene are MNHEY and SVGAGI. V trimming: 0 bases; J trimming: 7 bases; junction bases outside the gene matches: 3. The CDR3 length is 15 residues. CDR3 amino acids: CASSYSGTVNSPLHF. The DNA of the CDR3 is TGTGCCAGCAGTTACTCCGGGACAGTCAATTCACCCCTCCACTTT.

This clonotype was seen repeatedly, ten times or more. The gene calls are TRBV19 and TRBJ2-2, with TRBD1 as a possible D gene (6 bases). Between the trimmed V and J ends, which lost 10 bases and 3 bases, there was a span of 15 bases. The CDR3 has 14 residues. CDR1 LNHDA and CDR2 SQIVND come from the germline V gene (reference sequence). CDR3 nucleotide sequence: TGTGCCACCTGGGGGCAGGGGTACACCGGGGAGCTGTTTTTT. It yields the protein CATWGQGYTGELFF.

This clonotype occurred many times. This chain uses TRBV19 with TRBJ1-1; no reliable D call. Germline V gene lookup returns CDR1 LNHDA and CDR2 SQIVND (reference sequence). The germline V and J ends were trimmed by 11 bases and 0 bases, with 10 bases remaining between them. The CDR3 loop spans 12 amino acids. This CDR3 is CAATGMNTEAFF. CDR3 DNA: TGTGCCGCGACGGGAATGAACACTGAAGCTTTCTTT.

This clonotype turned up a few times. J is TRBJ1-6 and V is TRBV30; D unclear. This CDR3 comprises 15 residues. V lost 0 bases and J 3 bases, leaving 9 bases between the germline ends. Germline V CDR1 and CDR2: GTSNPN, SVGIG (reference sequence). The chain's CDR3 is CAWSVKGIYNSPLHF. CDR3 nucleotides: TGTGCCTGGAGTGTAAAGGGTATCTATAATTCACCCCTCCACTTT.